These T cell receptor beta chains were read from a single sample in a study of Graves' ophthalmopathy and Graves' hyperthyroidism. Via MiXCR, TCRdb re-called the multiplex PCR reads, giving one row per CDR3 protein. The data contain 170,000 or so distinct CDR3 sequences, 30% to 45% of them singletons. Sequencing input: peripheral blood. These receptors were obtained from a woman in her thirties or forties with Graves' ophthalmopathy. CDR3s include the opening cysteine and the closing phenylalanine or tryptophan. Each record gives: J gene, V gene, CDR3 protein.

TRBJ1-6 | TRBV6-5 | CASSYSRALTSPLHF
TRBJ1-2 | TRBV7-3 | CASSMQDYGYTF
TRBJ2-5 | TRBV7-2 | CASSLFQQETQYF
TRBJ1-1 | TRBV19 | CASSPSPLNTEAFF
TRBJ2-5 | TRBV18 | CASSQNGPPYQETQYF
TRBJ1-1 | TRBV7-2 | CASSLAGAANTEAFF
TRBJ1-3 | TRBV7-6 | CASSLQPPGGVQSNTIYF
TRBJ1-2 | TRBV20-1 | CSAQTPPVGYTF
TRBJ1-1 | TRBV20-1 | CSARGEVTGGRTFF
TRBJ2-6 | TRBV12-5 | CASAFGGANVLTF
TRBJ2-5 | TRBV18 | CASSPRGAGSVFGVETQYF
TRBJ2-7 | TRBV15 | CATSTNRGMYEQYF
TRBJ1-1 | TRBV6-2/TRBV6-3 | CASSGQENTEAFF
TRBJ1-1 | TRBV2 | CASGRDRNTEAFF
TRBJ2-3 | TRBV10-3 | CAISGTGSDTQYF
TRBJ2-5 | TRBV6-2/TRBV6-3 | CASSRRRGETQYF
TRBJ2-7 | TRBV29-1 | CSVAPGGPDEQYF
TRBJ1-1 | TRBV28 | CASSRAGTGGSVAFF
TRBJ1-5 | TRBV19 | CASSIGQFNQPQHF
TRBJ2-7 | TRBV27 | CASSTIQGTYEQYF
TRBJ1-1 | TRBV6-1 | CASSDRRNTEAFF
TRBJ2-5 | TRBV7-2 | CASRQGSQETQYF
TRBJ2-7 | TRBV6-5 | CASSYAGAGTYEQYF
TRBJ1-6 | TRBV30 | CAWSVFQGRSAPLHF
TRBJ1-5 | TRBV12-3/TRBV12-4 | CASRKTGGIGSNQPQHF
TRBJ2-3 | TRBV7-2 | CASSLEGLAGTSTDTQYF
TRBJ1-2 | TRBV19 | CASRITGTGMYGYTF
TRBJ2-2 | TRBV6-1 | CASSEESFGELFF
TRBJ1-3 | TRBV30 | CAFRRSSGNTIYF
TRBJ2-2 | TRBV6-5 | CASRTVWRGELFF
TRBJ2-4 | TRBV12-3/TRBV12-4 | CASSLTSERGIQYF
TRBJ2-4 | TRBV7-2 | CASSLRREQNIQYF
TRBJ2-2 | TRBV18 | CASSPGTGDTGELFF
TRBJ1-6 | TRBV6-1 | CASSVSITGSPLHF
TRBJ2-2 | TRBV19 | CASSISGGPNTGELFF
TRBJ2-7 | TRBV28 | CASSPGTSGSHEQYF
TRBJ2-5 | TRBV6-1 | CASTRGGAQETQYF
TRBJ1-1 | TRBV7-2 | CASSLEGRRNTEAFF
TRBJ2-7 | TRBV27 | CASSLSRTPSSYEQYF
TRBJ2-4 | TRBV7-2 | CASSLAHWDIQYF
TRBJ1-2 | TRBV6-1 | CASSERGQGGGYTF
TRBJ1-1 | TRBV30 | CAWTRGNTEAFF
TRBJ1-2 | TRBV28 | CASSLGTGTYGYTF
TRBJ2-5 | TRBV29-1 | CSVDNQETQYF
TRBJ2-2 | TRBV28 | CATRTSNTGELFF
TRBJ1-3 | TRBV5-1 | CASSLGMTGSGNTIYF
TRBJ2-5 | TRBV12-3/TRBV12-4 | CASSDRQGGTQYF